This record concerns one T cell receptor beta chain sequence. Its antigen target is currently unknown. Base quality data are lacking; no much larger clone is found one base away. The sample originates from a study of cytomegalovirus exposure and HLA in healthy donors (dated by TCRdb to 2017 to 2019). Context from the whole study: The 500 to 800 repertoires of the first cohort and the 95 to 150 validation repertoires were produced on the same platform, according to a later analysis. The study aimed to test whether cataloging public T cell receptors could reveal signatures of past pathogen exposure. In addition to the first cohort of around 670 subjects, a separate validation cohort of 120 different subjects was used. High-throughput TCR immunosequencing, statistical association of individual TCRs with disease status, and machine learning were combined to predict cytomegalovirus infection status. Paper-wide results and their limitations: The study listed 150 to 200 TCR beta chains as associated with cytomegalovirus. While some public TCRs were present in many individuals, most TCR sequences turned up only very rarely across donors. The authors suggested that the approach could potentially be extended to other disease states and immunological phenotypes. A later analysis lacked HLA typing for the validation cohort, so it scored co-occurrence in that cohort across all 110 or so repertoires. In vitro tests confirmed that a few of the cytomegalovirus-associated TCR beta chains recognize cytomegalovirus antigens. In both the original and validation cohorts, the classifier was reported to diagnose cytomegalovirus status with high specificity and sensitivity. Subsequent analysis determined that TCRs grouped into clusters in the first cohort also showed a tendency toward co-occurrence across the roughly 120 validation repertoires, and 85% to 95% of cluster scores exceeded 0.

CDR1 and CDR2, looked up from the germline V gene, are SGHTA and FQGTGA. The V end gives up 3 bases and the J end 7 bases, leaving 5 bases in the junction not matched to a gene. Including cysteine and phenylalanine, the CDR3 has 15 amino acids. Only CDR3 DNA remains: 45 bases, in frame from the first base. The donors were included in the validation cohort of over a hundred subjects, a group kept apart from the roughly 670-subject first cohort. Preparation of the library involved the immunoSEQ multiplex PCR assay. From the authors' description of their analysis: To diagnose cytomegalovirus status from the catalog of TCR beta chain sequences, a statistical classification framework was built. This is the immuneACCESS table as TCRdb keeps it, with only in-frame sequences that have V and J called. A part of the clones is gone; compared with another copy, unresolved V genes explain less than half, and the rest is unexplained. Clone size and the V and J calls come from that table; the DNA yielded D and trimming. For this sample the table gives roughly 150,000 clones, of which about 94% were detected only once. The biggest ten clones account for around 1.9% of the sample.

The chain joins TRBV7-3 to TRBJ2-3; 12 nucleotides in the junction match TRBD2. The TCR comes from a man in his late teens or twenties in good health and CMV-seropositive. The sequencing sample was made of PBMCs. The base sequence is TGTGCCAGCAGCTTGACTAGCGGGAGTTGGAATACGCAGTATTTT. This sequence encodes CASSLTSGSWNTQYF. Where the CDR3 stops, the reference TRBV7-3 and TRBJ2-3 genes take over; the full variable domain is GAGVSQTPSNKVTEKGKYVELRCDPISGHTALYWYRQSLGQGPEFLIYFQGTGAADDSGLPNDRFFAVRPEGSVSTLKIQRTERGDSAVYLCASSLTSGSWNTQYFGPGTRLTVL.